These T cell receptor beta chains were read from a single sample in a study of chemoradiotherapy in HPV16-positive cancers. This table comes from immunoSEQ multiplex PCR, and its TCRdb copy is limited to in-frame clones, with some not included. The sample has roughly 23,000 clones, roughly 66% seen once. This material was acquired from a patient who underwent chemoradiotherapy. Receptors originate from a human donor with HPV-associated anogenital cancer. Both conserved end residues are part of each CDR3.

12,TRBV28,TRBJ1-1,CASSLPGLEAFF
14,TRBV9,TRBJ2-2,CASSVDWRTGELFF
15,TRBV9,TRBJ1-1,CASSVMARGNTEAFF
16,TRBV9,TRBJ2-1,CASTPLIAGGRHEQFF
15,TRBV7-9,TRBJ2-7,CASSFRGSSSYEQYF
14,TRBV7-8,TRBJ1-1,CASTYDRDNTEAFF
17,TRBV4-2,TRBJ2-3,CASSQDLGAGLSDTQYF
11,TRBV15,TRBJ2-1,CATSALNEQFF
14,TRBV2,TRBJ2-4,CASSDSLAKNIQYF
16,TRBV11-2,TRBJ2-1,CASSLVRDSLYNEQFF
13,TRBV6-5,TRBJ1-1,CASSYAGNTEAFF
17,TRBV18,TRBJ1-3,CASSPGQGLKTGNTIYF
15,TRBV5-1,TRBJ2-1,CASRGGISSYNEQFF
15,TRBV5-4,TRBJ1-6,CASGQGAPNNSPLHF
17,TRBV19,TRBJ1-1,CASSLQTGGGMNTEAFF
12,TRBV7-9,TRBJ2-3,CASSRGGNTQYF
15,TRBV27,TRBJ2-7,CASSAPGQGIYEQYF
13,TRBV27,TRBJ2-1,CASSLQSWNEQFF
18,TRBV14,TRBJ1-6,CASSQWTGRISYNSPLHF
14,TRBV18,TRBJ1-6,CASSPQKGTSPLHF
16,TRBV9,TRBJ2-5,CASSVGTGGPQETQYF
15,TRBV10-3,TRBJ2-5,CAISESRRWGETQYF
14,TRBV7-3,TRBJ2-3,CASSLTWSADTQYF
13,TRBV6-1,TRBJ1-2,CASSEVGTYGYTF